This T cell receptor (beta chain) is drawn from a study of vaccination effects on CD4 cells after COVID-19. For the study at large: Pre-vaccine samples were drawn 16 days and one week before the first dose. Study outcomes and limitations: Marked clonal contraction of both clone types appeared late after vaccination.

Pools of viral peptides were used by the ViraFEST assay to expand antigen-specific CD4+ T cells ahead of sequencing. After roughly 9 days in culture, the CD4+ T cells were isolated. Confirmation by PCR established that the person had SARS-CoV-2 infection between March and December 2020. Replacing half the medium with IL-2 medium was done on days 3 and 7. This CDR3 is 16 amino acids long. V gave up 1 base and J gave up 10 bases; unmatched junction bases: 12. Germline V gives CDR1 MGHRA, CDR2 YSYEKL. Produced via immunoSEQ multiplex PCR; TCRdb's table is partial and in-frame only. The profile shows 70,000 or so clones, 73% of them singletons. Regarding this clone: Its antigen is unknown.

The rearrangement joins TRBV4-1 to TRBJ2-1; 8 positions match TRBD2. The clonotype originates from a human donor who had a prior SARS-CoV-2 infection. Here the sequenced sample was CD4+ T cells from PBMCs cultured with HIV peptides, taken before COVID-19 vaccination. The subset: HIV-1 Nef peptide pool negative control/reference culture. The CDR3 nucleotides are TGCGCCAGCAGCCAAGGGCCGGGGGGGGTTTCTTGGGAGCAGTTCTTC. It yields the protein CASSQGPGGVSWEQFF.